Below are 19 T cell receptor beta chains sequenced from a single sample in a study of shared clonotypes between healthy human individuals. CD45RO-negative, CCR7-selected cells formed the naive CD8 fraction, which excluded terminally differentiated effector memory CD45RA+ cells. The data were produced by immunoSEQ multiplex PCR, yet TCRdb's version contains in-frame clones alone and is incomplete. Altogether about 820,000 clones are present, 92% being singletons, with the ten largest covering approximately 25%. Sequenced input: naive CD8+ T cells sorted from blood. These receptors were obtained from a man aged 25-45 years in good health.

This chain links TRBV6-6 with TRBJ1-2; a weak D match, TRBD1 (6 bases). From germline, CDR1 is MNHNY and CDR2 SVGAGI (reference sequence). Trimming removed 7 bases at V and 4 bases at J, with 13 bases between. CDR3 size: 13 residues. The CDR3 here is CASTTGGRYGYTF. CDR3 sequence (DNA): TGTGCCAGCACCACGGGGGGGCGCTATGGCTACACCTTC.

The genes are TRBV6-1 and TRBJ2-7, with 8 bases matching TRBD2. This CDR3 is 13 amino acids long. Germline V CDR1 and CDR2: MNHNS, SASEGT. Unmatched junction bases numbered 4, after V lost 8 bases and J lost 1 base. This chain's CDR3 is CASVLAVSYEQYF. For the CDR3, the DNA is TGTGCCAGCGTACTAGCGGTGTCCTACGAGCAGTACTTC.

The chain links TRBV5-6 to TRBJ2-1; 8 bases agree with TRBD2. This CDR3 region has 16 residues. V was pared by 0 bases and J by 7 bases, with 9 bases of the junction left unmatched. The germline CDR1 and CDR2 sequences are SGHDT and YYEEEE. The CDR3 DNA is TGTGCCAGCAGCTTGGCAGCAACGGGAGGGGGGAATGAGCAGTTCTTC. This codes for CASSLAATGGGNEQFF.

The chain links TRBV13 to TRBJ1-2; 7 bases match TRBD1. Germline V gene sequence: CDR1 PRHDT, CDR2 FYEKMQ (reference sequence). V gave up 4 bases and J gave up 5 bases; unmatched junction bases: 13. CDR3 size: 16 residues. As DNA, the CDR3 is TGTGCCAGCAGCTCTAGCCCCCAGGGGGTACGGTATGGCTACACCTTC. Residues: CASSSSPQGVRYGYTF.

The CDR3 bases are TGCGCCAGCAGTGAGTCGAGGAGGGATCAAGAGACCCAGTACTTC. It is translated as CASSESRRDQETQYF. The rearrangement uses TRBV10-2 and TRBJ2-5; weak D call: TRBD2 (6 bases). The CDR3 spans 15 residues. The germline V gene encodes CDR1 WSHSY and CDR2 SAAADI. V was cut by 0 bases and J by 2 bases, with 10 bases left in between.

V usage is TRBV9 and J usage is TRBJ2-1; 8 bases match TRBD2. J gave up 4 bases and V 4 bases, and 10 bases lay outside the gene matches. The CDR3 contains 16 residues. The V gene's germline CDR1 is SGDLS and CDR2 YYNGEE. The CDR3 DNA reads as TGTGCCAGCAGCTTTCGGACTAGCCCTCCTTACAATGAGCAGTTCTTC. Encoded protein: CASSFRTSPPYNEQFF.

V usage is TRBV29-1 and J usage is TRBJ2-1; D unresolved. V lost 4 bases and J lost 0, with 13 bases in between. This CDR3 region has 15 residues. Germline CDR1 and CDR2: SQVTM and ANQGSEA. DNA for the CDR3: TGCAGCGTTGGGAGACTGACATCCTCCTACAATGAGCAGTTCTTC. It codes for CSVGRLTSSYNEQFF.

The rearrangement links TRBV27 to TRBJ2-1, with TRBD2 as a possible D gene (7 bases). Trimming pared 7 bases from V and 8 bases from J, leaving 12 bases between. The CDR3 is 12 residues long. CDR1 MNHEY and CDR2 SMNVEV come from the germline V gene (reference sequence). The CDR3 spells CASKGGGYEQFF. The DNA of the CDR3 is TGTGCCAGCAAAGGGGGGGGCTATGAGCAGTTCTTC.

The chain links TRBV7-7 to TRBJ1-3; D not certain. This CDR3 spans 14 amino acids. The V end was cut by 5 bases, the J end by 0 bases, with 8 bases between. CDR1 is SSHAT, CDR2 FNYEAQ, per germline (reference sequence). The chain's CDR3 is CASSPEFSGNTIYF. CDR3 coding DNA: TGTGCCAGCAGCCCGGAATTCTCTGGAAACACCATATATTTT.

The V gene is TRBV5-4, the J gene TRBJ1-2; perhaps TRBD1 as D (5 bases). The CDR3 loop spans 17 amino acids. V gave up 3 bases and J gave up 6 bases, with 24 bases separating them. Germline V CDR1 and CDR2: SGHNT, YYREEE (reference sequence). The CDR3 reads CASSSIPGMSEGDGYTF. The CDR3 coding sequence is TGTGCCAGCAGCTCTATTCCGGGGATGAGTGAAGGGGATGGCTACACCTTC.

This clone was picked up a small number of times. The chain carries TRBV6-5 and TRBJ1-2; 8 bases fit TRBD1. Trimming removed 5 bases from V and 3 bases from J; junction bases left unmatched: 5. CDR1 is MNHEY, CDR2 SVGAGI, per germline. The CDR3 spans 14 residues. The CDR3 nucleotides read TGTGCCAGCAGTAGGACAGGGAATGACTATGGCTACACCTTC. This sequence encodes CASSRTGNDYGYTF.

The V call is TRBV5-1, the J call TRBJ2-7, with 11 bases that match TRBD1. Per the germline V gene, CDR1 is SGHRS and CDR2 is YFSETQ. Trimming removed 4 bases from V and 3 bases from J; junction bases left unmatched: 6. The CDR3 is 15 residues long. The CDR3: CASSLRTGGIYEQYF. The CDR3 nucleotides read TGCGCCAGCAGCCTTCGGACAGGGGGCATCTACGAGCAGTACTTC.

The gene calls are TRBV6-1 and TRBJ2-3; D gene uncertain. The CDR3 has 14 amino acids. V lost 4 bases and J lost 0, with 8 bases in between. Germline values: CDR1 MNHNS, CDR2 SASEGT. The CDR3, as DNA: TGTGCCAGCAGTGCGAGTTGGAGCACAGATACGCAGTATTTT. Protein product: CASSASWSTDTQYF.

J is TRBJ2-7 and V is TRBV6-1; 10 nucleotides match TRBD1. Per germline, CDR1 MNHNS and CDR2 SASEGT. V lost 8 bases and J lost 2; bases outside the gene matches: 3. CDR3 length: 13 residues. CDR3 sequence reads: CASRDRGAYEQYF. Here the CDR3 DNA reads TGTGCCAGCCGGGACAGGGGTGCCTACGAGCAGTACTTC.

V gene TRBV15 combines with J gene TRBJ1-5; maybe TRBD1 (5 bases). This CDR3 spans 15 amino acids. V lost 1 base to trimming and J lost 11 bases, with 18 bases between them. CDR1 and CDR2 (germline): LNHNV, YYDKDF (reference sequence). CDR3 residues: CATSRATGTFEAQHF. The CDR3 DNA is TGTGCCACCAGCAGAGCAACCGGGACGTTCGAGGCCCAGCATTTT.

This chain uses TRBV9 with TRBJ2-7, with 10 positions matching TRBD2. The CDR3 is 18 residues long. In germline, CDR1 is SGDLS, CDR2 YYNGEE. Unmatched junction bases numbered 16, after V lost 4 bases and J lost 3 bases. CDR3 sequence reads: CASSLGPASGRAYYEQYF. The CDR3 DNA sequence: TGTGCCAGCAGCCTAGGTCCGGCTAGCGGGAGAGCGTACTACGAGCAGTACTTC.

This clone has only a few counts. For the CDR3, the DNA is TGTGCCAGTAGTCCCCAACCGACTAGCGTATACGAGCAGTACTTC. Protein product: CASSPQPTSVYEQYF. The V call is TRBV19, the J call TRBJ2-7; TRBD2 agrees at 8 bases. Germline CDR1 and CDR2: LNHDA and SQIVND (reference sequence). The CDR3 runs to 15 residues. The trim removed 5 bases at V and 4 bases at J, leaving 10 bases unmatched.

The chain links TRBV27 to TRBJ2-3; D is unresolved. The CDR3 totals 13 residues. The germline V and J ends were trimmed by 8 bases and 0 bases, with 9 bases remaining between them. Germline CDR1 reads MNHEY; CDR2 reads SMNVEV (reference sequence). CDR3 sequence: CASSGSSTDTQYF. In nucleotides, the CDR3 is TGTGCCAGCTCAGGTTCTAGCACAGATACGCAGTATTTT.

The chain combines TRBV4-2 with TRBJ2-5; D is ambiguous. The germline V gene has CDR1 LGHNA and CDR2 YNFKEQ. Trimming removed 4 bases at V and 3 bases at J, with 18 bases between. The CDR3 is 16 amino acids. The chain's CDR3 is CASSPTHSTGKETQYF. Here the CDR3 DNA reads TGTGCCAGCAGCCCCACCCACTCCACTGGCAAAGAGACCCAGTACTTC.